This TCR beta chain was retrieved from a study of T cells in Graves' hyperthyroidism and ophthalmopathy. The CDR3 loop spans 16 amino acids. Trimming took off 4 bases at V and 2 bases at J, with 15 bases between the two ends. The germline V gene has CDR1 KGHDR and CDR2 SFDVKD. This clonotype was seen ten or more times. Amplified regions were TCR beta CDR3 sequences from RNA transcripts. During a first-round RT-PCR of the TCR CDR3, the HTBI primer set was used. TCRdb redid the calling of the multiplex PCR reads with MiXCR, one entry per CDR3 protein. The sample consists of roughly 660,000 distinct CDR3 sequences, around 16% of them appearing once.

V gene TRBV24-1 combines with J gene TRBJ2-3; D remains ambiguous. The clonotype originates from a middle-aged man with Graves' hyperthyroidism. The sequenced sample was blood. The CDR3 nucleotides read TGTGCCACCAGTGACCCTGGACGGTCCTCCACAGATACGCAGTATTTT. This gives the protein CATSDPGRSSTDTQYF.